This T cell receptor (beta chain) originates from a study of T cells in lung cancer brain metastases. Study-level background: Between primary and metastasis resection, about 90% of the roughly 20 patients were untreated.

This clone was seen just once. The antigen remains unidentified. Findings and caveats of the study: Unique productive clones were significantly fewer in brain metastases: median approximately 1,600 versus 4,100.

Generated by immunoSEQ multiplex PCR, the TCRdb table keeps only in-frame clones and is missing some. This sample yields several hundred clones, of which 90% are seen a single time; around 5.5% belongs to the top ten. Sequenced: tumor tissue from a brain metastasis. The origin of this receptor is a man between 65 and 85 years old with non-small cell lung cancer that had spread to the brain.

In DNA form, the CDR3 reads TGTGCTAGTAAACGGCTGAACACTGAAGCTTTCTTT. Residues: CASKRLNTEAFF. The chain combines TRBV12-5 with TRBJ1-1, with no clear D. Trimming left V 8 bases short and J 0 bases short, with 7 bases between. This CDR3 is 12 amino acids long. CDR1 LGHNT and CDR2 FRNRAP come from the germline V gene.